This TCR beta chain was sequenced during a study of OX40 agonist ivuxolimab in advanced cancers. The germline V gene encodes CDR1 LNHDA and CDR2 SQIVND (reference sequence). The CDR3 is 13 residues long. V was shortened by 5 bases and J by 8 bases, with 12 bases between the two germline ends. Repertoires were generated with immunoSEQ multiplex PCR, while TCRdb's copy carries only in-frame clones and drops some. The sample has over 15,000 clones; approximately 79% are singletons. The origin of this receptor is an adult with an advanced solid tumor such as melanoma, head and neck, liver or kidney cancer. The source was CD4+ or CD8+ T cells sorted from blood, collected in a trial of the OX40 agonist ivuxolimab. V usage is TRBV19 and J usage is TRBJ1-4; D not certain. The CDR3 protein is CASSLVGGEKLFF. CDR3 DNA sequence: TGTGCCAGTAGTCTGGTAGGAGGGGAAAAACTGTTTTTT.